This TCR beta chain was obtained from a study of OX40 agonist ivuxolimab in advanced cancers. Across the study: Six ivuxolimab dose levels, 0.01 to 10 mg/kg, were given intravenously every 2 weeks. People in dose escalation had one of these cancers: hepatocellular carcinoma, melanoma, renal cell or head and neck cancer.

CDR1 and CDR2 from the germline V gene are SGHVS and FNYEAQ. V gave up 4 bases and J gave up 13 bases; unmatched junction bases: 8. This CDR3 is 13 amino acids long. Profiling relied on immunoSEQ multiplex PCR, and the TCRdb table lists in-frame clones only, not all of them. This sample has approximately 99,000 clones, with roughly nine tenths found just once. The source is an adult with an advanced solid tumor such as melanoma, head and neck, liver or kidney cancer. The specimen comprised CD4+ or CD8+ T cells sorted from blood, sampled in a trial of the OX40 agonist ivuxolimab. The J gene is TRBJ1-2, the V gene TRBV7-6; 11 nucleotides align to TRBD1. The CDR3 DNA follows: TGTGCCAGCAGCTCCGGGACAGGGGGAACTTGCACCTTC. It specifies CASSSGTGGTCTF.